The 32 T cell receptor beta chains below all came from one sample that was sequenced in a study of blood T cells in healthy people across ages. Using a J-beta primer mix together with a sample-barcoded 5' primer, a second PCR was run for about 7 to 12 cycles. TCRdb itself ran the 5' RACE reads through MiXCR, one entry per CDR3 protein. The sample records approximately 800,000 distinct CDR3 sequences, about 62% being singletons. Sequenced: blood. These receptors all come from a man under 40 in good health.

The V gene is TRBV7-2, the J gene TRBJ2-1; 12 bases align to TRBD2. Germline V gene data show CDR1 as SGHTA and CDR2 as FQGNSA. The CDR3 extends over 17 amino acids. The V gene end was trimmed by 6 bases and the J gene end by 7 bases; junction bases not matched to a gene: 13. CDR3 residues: CASSILAGGLLSNEQFF. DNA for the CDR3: TGTGCCAGCAGTATCCTAGCGGGGGGGCTTCTATCAAATGAGCAGTTCTTC.

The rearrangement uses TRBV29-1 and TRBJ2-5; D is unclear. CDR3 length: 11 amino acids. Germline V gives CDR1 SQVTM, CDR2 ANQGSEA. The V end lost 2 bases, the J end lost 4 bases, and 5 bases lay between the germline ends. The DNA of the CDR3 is TGCAGCGTTGAAAATGGAGAGACCCAGTACTTC. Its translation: CSVENGETQYF.

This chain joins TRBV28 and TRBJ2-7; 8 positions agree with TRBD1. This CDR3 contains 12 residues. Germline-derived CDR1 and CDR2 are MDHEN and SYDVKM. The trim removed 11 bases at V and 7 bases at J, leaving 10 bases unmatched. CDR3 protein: CASGDRTLEQYF. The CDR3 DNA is TGTGCCTCCGGGGACAGGACCCTTGAGCAGTACTTC.

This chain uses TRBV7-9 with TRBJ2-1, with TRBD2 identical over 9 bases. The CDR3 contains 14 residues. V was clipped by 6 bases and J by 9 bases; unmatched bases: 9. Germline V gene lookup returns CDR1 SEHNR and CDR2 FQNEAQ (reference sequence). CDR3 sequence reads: CASRNSGGRGEQFF. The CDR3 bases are TGTGCCAGCAGGAATAGCGGGGGTCGCGGTGAGCAGTTCTTC.

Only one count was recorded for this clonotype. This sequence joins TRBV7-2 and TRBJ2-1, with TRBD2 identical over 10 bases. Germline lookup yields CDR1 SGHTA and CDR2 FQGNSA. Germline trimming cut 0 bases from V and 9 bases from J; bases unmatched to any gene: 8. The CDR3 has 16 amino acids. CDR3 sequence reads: CASSLASAGGPVEQFF. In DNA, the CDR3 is TGTGCCAGCAGCTTAGCGTCAGCGGGGGGGCCGGTTGAGCAGTTCTTC.

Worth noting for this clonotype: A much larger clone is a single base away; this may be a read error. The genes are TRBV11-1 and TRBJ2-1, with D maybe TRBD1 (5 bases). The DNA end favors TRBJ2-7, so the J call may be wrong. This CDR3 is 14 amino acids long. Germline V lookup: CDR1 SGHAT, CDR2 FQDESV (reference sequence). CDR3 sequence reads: CASSLAGKHNEQYF. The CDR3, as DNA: TGTGCCAGCAGCTTGGCAGGGAAACACAATGAGCAGTACTTC.

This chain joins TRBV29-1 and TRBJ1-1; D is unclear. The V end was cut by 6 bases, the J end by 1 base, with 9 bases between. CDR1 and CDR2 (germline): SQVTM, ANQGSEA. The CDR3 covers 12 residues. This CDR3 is CSVSPSNTEAFF. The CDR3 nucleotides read TGCAGCGTCTCGCCTTCGAACACTGAAGCTTTCTTT.

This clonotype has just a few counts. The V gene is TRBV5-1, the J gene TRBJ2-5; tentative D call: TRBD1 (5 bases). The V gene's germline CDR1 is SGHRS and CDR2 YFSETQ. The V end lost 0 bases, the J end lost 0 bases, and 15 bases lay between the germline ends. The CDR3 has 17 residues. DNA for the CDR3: TGCGCCAGCAGCTTGGCCGACAGAGCAGAGTACCAAGAGACCCAGTACTTC. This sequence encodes CASSLADRAEYQETQYF. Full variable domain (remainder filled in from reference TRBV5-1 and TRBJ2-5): KAGVTQTPRYLIKTRGQQVTLSCSPISGHRSVSWYQQTPGQGLQFLFEYFSETQRNKGNFPGRFSGRQFSNSRSEMNVSTLELGDSALYLCASSLADRAEYQETQYFGPGTRLLVL.

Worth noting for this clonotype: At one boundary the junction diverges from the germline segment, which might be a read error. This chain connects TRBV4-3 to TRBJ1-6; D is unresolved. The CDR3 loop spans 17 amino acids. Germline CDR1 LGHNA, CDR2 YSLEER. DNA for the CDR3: TGCGCCAGCAGCCAGAATTTTAAGAGCTCCTACAATTCACCCCTCCACTTT. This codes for CASSQNFKSSYNSPLHF.

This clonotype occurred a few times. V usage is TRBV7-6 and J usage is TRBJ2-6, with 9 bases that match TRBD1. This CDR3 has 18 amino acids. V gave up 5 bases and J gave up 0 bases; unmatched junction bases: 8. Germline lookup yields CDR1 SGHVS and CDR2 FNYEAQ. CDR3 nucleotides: TGTGCCAGCAGCGACTACAGGGGGCGTCGCTCTGGGGCCAACGTCCTGACTTTC. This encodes CASSDYRGRRSGANVLTF.

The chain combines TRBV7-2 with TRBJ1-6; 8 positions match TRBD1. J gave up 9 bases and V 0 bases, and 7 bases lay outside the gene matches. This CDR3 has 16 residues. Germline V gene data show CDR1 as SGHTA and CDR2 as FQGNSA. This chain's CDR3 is CASSLAAGGASSPLHF. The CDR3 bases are TGTGCCAGCAGCTTAGCAGCAGGGGGCGCGTCTTCACCCCTCCACTTT.

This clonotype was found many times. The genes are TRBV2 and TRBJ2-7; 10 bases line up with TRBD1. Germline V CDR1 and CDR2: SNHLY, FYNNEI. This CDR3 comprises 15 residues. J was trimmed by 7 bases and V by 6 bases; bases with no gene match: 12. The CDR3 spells CASRGADRGLKEQYF. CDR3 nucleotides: TGTGCCAGCAGAGGAGCAGACAGGGGGCTGAAGGAGCAGTACTTC.

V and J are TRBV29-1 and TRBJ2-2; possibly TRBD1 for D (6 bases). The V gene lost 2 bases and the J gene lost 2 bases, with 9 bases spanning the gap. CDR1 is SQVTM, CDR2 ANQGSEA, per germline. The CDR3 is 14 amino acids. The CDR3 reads CSVETGLNTGELFF. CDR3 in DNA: TGCAGCGTTGAAACAGGGCTAAACACCGGGGAGCTGTTTTTT.

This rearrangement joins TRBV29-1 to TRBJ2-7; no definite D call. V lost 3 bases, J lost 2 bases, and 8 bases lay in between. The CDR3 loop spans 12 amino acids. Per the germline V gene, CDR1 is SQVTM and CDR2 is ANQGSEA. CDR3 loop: CSVETEAYEQYF. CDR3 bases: TGCAGCGTTGAGACCGAAGCCTACGAGCAGTACTTC.

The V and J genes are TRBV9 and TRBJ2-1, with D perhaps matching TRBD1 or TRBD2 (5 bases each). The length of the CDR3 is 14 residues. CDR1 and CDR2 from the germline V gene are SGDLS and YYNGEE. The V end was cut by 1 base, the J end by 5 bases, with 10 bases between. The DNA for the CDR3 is TGTGCCAGCAGCGTACAGGGCGGGCACAATGAGCAGTTCTTC. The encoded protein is CASSVQGGHNEQFF.

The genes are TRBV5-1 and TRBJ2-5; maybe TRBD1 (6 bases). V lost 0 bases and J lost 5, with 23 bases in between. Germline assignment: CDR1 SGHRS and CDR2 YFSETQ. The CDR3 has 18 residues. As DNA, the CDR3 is TGCGCCAGCAGCTTGGTCCAGGGGCCAACTAGGGGGAGTGAGACCCAGTACTTC. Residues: CASSLVQGPTRGSETQYF.

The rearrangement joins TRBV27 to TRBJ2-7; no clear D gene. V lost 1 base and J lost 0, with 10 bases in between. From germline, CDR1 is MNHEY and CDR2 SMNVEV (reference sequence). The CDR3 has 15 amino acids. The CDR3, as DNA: TGTGCCAGCAGTTTATTACCTGGCCTCTCCTACGAGCAGTACTTC. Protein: CASSLLPGLSYEQYF.

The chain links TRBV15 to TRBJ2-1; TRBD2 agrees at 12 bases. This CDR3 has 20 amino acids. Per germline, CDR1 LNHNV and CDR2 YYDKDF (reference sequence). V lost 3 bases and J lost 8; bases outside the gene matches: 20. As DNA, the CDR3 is TGTGCCACCAGCAGGGCAGGGGGCATACTAGCGGGGGGACCGGAGCATGAGCAGTTCTTC. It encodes CATSRAGGILAGGPEHEQFF.

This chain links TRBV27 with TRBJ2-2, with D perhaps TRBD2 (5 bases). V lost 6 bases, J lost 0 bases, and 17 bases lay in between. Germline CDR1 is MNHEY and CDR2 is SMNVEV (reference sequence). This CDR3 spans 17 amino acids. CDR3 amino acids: CASSPDSAGTNTGELFF. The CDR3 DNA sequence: TGTGCCAGCAGCCCGGATAGCGCGGGTACGAACACCGGGGAGCTGTTTTTT.

The CDR3 reads CASSPLVAGRETQYF. CDR3 in DNA: TGTGCCAGCAGCCCCCTGGTAGCAGGGCGGGAGACCCAGTACTTC. The chain links TRBV7-2 to TRBJ2-5; D might be TRBD1 (5 bases). The CDR3 has 15 amino acids. V was clipped by 5 bases and J by 5 bases, with 18 bases between them. Germline V gene lookup returns CDR1 SGHTA and CDR2 FQGNSA.

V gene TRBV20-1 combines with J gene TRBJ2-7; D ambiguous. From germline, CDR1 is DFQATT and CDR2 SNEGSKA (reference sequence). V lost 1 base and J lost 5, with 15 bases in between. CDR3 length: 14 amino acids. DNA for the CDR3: TGCAGTGCTAGAGGAGCCAACCCTAGGAACGAGCAGTACTTC. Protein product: CSARGANPRNEQYF.

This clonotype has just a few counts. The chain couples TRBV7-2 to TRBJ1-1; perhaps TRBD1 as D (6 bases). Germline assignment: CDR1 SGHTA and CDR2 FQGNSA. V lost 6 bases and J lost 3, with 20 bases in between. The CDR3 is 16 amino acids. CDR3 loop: CASSFLYPSGDTEAFF. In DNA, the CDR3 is TGTGCCAGCAGTTTCCTATACCCGTCAGGGGACACTGAAGCTTTCTTT.

CDR3 sequence: CASSLNPSGGAGELFF. The CDR3 nucleotides are TGTGCCAGCAGCTTAAACCCTAGCGGGGGTGCCGGGGAGCTGTTTTTT. The V gene is TRBV7-3, the J gene TRBJ2-2, with 10 bases identical to TRBD2. CDR3 size: 16 residues. Trimming at V came to 1 base and at J to 6 bases, leaving 5 bases not matched to a gene. Germline V gives CDR1 SGHTA, CDR2 FQGTGA.

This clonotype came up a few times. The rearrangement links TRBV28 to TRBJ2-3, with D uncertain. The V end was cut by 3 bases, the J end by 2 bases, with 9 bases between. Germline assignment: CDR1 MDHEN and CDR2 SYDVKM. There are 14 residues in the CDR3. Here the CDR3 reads CASSLQDYTDTQYF. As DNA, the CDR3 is TGTGCCAGCAGTTTGCAGGATTACACAGATACGCAGTATTTT.

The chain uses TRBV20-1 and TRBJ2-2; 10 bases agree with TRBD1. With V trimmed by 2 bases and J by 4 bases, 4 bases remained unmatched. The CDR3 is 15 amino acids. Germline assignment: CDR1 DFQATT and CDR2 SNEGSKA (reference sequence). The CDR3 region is CSARTDRGLTGELFF. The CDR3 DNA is TGCAGTGCTAGAACTGACAGGGGGCTCACCGGGGAGCTGTTTTTT.

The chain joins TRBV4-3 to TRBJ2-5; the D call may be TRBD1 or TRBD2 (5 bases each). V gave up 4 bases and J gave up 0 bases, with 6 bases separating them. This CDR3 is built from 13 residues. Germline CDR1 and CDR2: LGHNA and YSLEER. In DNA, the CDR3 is TGCGCCAGCAGCCGGGACCACCAAGAGACCCAGTACTTC. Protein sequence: CASSRDHQETQYF.

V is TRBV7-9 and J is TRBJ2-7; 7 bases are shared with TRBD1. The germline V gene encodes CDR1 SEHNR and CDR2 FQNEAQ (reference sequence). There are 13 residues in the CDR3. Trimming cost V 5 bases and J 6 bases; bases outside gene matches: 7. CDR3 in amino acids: CASSLVTGSEQYF. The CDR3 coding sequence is TGTGCCAGCAGCCTAGTGACAGGGAGCGAGCAGTACTTC.

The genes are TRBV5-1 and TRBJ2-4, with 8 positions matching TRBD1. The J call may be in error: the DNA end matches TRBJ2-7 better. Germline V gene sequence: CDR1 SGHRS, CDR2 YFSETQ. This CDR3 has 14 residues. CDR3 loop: CASSQDRAYYEQYF. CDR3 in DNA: TGCGCCAGCAGTCAGGACAGGGCTTACTACGAGCAGTACTTC.

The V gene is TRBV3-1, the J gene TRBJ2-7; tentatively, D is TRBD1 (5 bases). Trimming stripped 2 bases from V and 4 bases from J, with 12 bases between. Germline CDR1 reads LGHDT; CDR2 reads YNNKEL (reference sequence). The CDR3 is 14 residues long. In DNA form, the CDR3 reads TGTGCCAGCAGCCAATCCTTTTCAGGGTACGAGCAGTACTTC. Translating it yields CASSQSFSGYEQYF.

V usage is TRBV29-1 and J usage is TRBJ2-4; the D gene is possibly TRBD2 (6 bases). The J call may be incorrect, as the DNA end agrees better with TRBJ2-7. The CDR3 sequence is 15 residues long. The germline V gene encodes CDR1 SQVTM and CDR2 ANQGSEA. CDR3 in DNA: TGCAGCGTTGAAGAAGAGGGGACTGCGGGGTACGAGCAGTACTTC. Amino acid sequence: CSVEEEGTAGYEQYF.

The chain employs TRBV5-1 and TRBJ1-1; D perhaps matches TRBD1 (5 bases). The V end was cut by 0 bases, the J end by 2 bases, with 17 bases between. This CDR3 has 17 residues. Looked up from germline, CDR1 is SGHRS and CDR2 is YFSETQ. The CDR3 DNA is TGCGCCAGCAGCTTGGGGGGACCGTCACAGAGAAACACTGAAGCTTTCTTT. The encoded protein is CASSLGGPSQRNTEAFF.

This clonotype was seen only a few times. CDR3 protein: CASSPPDQPQHF. In nucleotides, the CDR3 is TGTGCCAGCAGCCCCCCCGATCAGCCCCAGCATTTT. The chain employs TRBV7-2 and TRBJ1-5; D not resolved. Germline CDR1 and CDR2: SGHTA and FQGNSA. The V and J ends lost 5 bases and 5 bases respectively, with 7 bases between them. This CDR3 has 12 residues.